This TCR beta chain is from a study of blood T cell repertoires in COVID-19. Study information: T cells, B-cell-depleted T cells, or PBMCs supplied cDNA or gDNA.

V lost 5 bases, J lost 4 bases, and 11 bases lay in between. CDR3 length equals 13 residues. CDR1 and CDR2 from the germline V gene are MDHEN and SYDVKM. In the original processing: Using reference gene primer amplification, nucleated cell counts were estimated. The repertoire was sequenced with immunoSEQ multiplex PCR; TCRdb's copy has only in-frame clones and lacks some. D and trimming were read from the DNA, whereas the V and J calls and clone size are those reported in that table. In the table there are 50,000 to 75,000 clones, around 91% of which are singletons. This clonotype was obtained from a human donor in a cohort sampled during active COVID-19. This chain connects TRBV28 to TRBJ1-1; the D gene is possibly TRBD1 (5 bases). The sample consisted of peripheral blood. CDR3 residues: CASSDSPTTEAFF. The DNA for the CDR3 is TGTGCCAGCAGTGACAGCCCCACCACTGAAGCTTTCTTT. The whole variable domain, filled in from reference TRBV28 and TRBJ1-1, reads DVKVTQSSRYLVKRTGEKVFLECVQDMDHENMFWYRQDPGLGLRLIYFSYDVKMKEKGDIPEGYSVSREKKERFSLILESASTNQTSMYLCASSDSPTTEAFFGQGTRLTVV.